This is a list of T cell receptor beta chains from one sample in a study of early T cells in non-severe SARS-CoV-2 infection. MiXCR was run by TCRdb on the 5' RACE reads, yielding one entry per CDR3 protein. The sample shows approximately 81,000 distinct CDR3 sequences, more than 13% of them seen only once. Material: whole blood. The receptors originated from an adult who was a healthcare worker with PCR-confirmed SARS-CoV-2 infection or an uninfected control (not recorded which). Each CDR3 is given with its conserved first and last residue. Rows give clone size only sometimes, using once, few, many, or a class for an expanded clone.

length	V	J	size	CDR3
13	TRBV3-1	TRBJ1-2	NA	CASSRDGRGGYTF
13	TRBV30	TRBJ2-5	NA	CAWSDGPVETQYF
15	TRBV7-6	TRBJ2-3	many	CASSSFKDRADTQYF
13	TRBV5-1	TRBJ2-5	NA	CASSGPVQETQYF
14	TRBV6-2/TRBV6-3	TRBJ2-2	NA	CASKWTSGTGELFF
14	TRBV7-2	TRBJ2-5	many	CASSLSYVQETQYF
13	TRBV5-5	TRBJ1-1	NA	CASSLGQGNKAFF
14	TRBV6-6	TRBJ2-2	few	CASSPIGPTGELFF
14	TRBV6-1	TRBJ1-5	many	CASSSPYSNQPQHF
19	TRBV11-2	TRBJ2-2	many	CASSLRLAGAVANTGELFF
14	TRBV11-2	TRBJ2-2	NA	CASSPPGGTGELFF
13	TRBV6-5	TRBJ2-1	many	CASSFQGGNEQFF
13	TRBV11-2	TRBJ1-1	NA	CASSSSRGAVAFF
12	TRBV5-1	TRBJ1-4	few	CASSFGGEKLFF
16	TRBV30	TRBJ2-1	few	CAWSAHRGGSYNEQFF
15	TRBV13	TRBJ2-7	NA	CASSSDSTVTYEQYF
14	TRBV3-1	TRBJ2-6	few	CASSQGGGANVLTF
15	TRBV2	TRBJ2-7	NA	CASSDRRLYSYEQYF
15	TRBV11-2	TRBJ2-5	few	CASSPRTGGSETQYF
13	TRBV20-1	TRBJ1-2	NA	CSALPGPPYGYTF
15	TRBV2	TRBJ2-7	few	CASSPTGGETYEQYF
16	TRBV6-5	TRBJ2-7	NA	CASRTAGTSVSYEQYF
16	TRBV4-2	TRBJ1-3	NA	CASSQDMGGRGNTIYF
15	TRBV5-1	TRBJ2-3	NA	CASSLAGLHTDTQYF
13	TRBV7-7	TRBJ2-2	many	CASSPQVAGELFF
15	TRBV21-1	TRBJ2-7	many	CASSKGDRVDNEQYF
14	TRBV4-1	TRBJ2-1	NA	CASSQAGTDNEQFF
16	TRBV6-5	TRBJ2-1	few	CASSSRYRSSYNEQFF